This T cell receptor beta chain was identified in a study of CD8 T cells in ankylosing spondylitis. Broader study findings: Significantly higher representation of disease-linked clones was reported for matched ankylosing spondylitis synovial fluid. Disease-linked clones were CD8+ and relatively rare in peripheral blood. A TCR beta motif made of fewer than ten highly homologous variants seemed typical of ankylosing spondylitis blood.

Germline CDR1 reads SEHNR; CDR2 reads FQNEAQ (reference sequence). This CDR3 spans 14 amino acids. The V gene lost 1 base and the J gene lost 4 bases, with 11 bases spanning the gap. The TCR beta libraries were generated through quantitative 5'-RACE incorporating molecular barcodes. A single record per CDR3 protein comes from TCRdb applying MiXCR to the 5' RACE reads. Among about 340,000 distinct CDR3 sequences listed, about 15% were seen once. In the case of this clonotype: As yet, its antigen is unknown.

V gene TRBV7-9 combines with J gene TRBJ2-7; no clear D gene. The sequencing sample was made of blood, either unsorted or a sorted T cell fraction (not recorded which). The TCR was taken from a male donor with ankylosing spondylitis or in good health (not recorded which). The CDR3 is CASSLEVALYEQYF. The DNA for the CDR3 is TGTGCCAGCAGCTTAGAGGTCGCATTGTACGAGCAGTACTTC.